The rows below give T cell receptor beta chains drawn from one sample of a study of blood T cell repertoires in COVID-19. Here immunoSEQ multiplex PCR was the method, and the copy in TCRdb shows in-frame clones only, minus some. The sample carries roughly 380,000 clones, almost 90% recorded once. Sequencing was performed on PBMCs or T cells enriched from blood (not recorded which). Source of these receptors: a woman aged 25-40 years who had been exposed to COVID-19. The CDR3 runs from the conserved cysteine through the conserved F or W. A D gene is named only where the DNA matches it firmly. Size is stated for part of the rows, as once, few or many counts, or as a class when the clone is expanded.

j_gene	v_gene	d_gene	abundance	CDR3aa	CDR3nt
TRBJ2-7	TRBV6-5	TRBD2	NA	CASSYGLASYEQYF	TGTGCCAGCAGTTATGGACTAGCGAGCTACGAGCAGTACTTC
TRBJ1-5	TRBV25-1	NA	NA	CASSAHGGVSNQPQHF	TGTGCCAGCAGTGCTCACGGGGGGGTTAGCAATCAGCCCCAGCATTTT
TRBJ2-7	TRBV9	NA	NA	CASGDWNEQYF	TGTGCCAGCGGAGATTGGAACGAGCAGTACTTC
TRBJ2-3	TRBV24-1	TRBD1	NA	CATSDLHGQAPDTQYF	TGTGCCACCAGTGATTTGCACGGACAGGCGCCTGATACGCAGTATTTT
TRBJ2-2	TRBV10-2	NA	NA	CASSESRAGVGTGELFF	TGCGCCAGCAGTGAGTCGAGGGCAGGGGTAGGCACCGGGGAGCTGTTTTTT
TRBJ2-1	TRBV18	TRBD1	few	CASSPGQGANEQFF	TGTGCCAGCTCACCGGGACAGGGGGCGAATGAGCAGTTCTTC
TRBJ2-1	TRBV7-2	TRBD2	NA	CASSLGGRPPFF	TGTGCCAGCAGCTTAGGCGGGAGGCCCCCGTTCTTC
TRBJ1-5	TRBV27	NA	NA	CASSLGGPGPQHF	TGTGCCAGCAGTTTAGGCGGCCCGGGGCCCCAGCATTTT
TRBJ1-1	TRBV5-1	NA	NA	CASNRGTLNTEAFF	TGCGCCAGCAATCGAGGTACCTTGAACACTGAAGCTTTCTTT
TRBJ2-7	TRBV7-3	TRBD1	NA	CASSTPPQGAHEQYF	TGTGCCAGCAGCACCCCCCCCCAGGGGGCCCACGAGCAGTACTTC
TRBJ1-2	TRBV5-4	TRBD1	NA	CASSPWRGGGGVGYTF	TGTGCCAGCAGCCCCTGGCGAGGAGGGGGCGGGGTTGGCTACACCTTC
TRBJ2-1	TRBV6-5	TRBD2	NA	CASNYKTSGANEQFF	TGTGCCAGCAATTATAAGACTAGCGGAGCCAATGAGCAGTTCTTC
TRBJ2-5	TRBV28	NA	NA	CASSFSGLRAGETQYF	TGTGCCAGCAGTTTTTCGGGACTCCGGGCGGGAGAGACCCAGTACTTC
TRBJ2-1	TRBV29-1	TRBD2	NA	CSSGGVLSLNEQFF	TGCAGCTCCGGGGGGGTTTTATCCCTAAATGAGCAGTTCTTC
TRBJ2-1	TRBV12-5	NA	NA	CASGISGVHSYNEQFF	TGTGCTAGTGGTATATCCGGGGTACACTCCTACAATGAGCAGTTCTTC
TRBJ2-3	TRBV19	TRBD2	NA	CASSIYSGINTQYF	TGTGCCAGTAGTATTTATAGCGGGATTAATACGCAGTATTTT
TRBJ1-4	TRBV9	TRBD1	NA	CASSTDRDRGEKLFF	TGTGCCAGCAGCACAGACCGGGACAGGGGTGAAAAACTGTTTTTT
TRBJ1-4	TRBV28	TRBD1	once	CASKDQGALKLFF	TGTGCCAGCAAAGACCAGGGGGCGCTCAAACTGTTTTTT
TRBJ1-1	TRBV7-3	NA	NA	CASSLITTGDTEAFF	TGTGCCAGCAGCTTAATAACAACCGGGGACACTGAAGCTTTCTTT
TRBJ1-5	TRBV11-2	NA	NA	CASSFEPQHF	TGTGCCAGCAGCTTCGAGCCCCAGCATTTT
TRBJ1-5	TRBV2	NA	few	CASSATAGTEVNQPQHF	TGTGCCAGCAGTGCTACTGCCGGGACTGAAGTCAATCAGCCCCAGCATTTT
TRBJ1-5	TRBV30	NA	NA	CAWRASSNQPQHF	TGTGCCTGGAGGGCTTCCAGCAATCAGCCCCAGCATTTT
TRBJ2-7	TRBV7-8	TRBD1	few	CASSLVVAGQGDDNEQYF	TGTGCCAGCAGCTTAGTAGTGGCGGGACAGGGTGACGATAACGAGCAGTACTTC
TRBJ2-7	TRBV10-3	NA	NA	CAISVGVNSYEQYF	TGTGCCATCAGTGTAGGGGTTAACTCCTACGAGCAGTACTTC
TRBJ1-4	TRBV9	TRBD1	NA	CASSPRQGVDEKLFF	TGTGCCAGCAGCCCGCGACAGGGGGTAGATGAAAAACTGTTTTTT
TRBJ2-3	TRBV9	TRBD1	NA	CASSATGGADTDTQYF	TGTGCCAGCAGCGCGACAGGGGGCGCAGACACAGATACGCAGTATTTT
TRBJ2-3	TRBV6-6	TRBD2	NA	CASRGGTSGIRNTQYF	TGTGCCAGCAGGGGCGGGACTAGCGGTATTAGGAATACGCAGTATTTT
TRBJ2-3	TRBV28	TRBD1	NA	CASSLIQGAETDTQYF	TGTGCCAGCAGTTTAATACAGGGGGCTGAAACAGATACGCAGTATTTT
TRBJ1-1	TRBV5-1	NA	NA	CASSLAPGVFTEAFF	TGCGCCAGCAGCTTGGCTCCAGGGGTTTTCACTGAAGCTTTCTTT
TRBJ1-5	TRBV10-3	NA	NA	CAISDSGVHQPQHF	TGTGCCATCAGTGATTCAGGGGTCCATCAGCCCCAGCATTTT
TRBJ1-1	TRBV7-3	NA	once	CASSLTPADTEAFF	TGTGCCAGCAGCTTAACACCAGCGGACACTGAAGCTTTCTTT
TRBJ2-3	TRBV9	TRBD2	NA	CASSVAWGGLDTAQYF	TGTGCCAGCAGCGTAGCTTGGGGGGGTCTGGACACTGCACAGTATTTT
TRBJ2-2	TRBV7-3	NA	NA	CASSSMSTGNTGELFF	TGTGCCAGCAGCTCCATGTCGACGGGGAACACCGGGGAGCTGTTTTTT
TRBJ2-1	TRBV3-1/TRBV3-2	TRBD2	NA	CASSQARGGAGVSNEQFF	TGTGCCAGCAGCCAAGCACGGGGGGGAGCGGGAGTGTCCAATGAGCAGTTCTTC
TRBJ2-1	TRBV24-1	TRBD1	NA	CATSEDPGTGYNEQFF	TGTGCCACCAGTGAGGACCCCGGGACAGGTTACAATGAGCAGTTCTTC
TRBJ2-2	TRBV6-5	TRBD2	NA	CASSQRGASGELFF	TGTGCCAGCAGTCAGCGGGGGGCTAGCGGGGAGCTGTTTTTT
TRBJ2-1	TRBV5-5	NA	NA	CASSLFRRDNEQFF	TGTGCCAGCAGCTTGTTTCGGCGGGACAATGAGCAGTTCTTC
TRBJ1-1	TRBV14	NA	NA	CASSPEWRSEAFF	TGTGCCAGCAGCCCCGAATGGCGTAGCGAAGCTTTCTTT
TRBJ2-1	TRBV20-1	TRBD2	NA	CSASRRESSYNEQFF	TGCAGTGCTAGTAGGCGGGAGAGCTCCTACAATGAGCAGTTCTTC
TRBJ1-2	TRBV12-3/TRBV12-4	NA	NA	CAGTRQGTYGYTF	TGTGCTGGTACTCGCCAGGGGACCTATGGCTACACCTTC
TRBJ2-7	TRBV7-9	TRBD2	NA	CASSQTSGPYEQYF	TGTGCCAGCAGCCAGACTAGCGGGCCCTACGAGCAGTACTTC
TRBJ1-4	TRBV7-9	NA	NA	CASSKQGTNEKLFF	TGTGCCAGCAGCAAACAGGGAACTAATGAAAAACTGTTTTTT
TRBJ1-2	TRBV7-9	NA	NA	CASSPGQNIGYTF	TGTGCCAGCAGCCCCGGACAGAACATCGGCTACACCTTC
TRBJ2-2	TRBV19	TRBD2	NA	CASSTGLVKTGELFF	TGTGCCAGTAGTACGGGACTAGTTAAAACCGGGGAGCTGTTTTTT
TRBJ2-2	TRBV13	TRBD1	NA	CASSLNPRQGRFTGELFF	TGTGCCAGCAGCTTAAACCCCCGACAGGGGCGTTTCACCGGGGAGCTGTTTTTT
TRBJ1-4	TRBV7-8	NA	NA	CASSFLLTNEKLFF	TGTGCCAGCAGCTTCCTTCTTACTAATGAAAAACTGTTTTTT
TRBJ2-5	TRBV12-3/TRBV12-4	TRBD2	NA	CASKSGSIETQYF	TGTGCCAGCAAGAGCGGGAGTATAGAGACCCAGTACTTC
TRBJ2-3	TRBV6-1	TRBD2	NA	CASSEEEGAGADTQYF	TGTGCCAGCAGTGAAGAGGAGGGAGCGGGGGCAGATACGCAGTATTTT
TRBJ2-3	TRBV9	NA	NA	CASNPGSTDTQYF	TGTGCCAGCAACCCCGGGAGCACAGATACGCAGTATTTT
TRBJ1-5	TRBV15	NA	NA	CATRSWADQPQHF	TGTGCCACCAGAAGCTGGGCCGATCAGCCCCAGCATTTT
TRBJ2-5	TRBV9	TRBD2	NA	CASSVGTSGSRAETQYF	TGTGCCAGCAGCGTAGGTACTAGCGGGAGTAGGGCAGAGACCCAGTACTTC
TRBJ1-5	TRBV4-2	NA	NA	CASSQYSGSNQPQHF	TGTGCCAGCAGCCAATACTCAGGGAGCAATCAGCCCCAGCATTTT
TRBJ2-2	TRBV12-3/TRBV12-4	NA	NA	CASSSTNTGELFF	TGTGCCAGCAGTTCGACTAACACCGGGGAGCTGTTTTTT
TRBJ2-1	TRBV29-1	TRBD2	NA	CSVGRTSGGLYNEQFF	TGCAGCGTTGGCAGGACTAGCGGGGGCCTGTACAATGAGCAGTTCTTC
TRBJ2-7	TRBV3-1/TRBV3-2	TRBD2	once	CASSQGGTSSYEQYF	TGTGCCAGCAGCCAAGGGGGGACTAGCTCCTACGAGCAGTACTTC
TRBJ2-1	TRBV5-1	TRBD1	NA	CASSARQGWNEQFF	TGCGCCAGCAGCGCCAGACAGGGTTGGAATGAGCAGTTCTTC
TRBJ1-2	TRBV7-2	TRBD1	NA	CASSWDRGRGGYTF	TGTGCCAGCAGCTGGGACAGGGGGCGCGGTGGCTACACCTTC